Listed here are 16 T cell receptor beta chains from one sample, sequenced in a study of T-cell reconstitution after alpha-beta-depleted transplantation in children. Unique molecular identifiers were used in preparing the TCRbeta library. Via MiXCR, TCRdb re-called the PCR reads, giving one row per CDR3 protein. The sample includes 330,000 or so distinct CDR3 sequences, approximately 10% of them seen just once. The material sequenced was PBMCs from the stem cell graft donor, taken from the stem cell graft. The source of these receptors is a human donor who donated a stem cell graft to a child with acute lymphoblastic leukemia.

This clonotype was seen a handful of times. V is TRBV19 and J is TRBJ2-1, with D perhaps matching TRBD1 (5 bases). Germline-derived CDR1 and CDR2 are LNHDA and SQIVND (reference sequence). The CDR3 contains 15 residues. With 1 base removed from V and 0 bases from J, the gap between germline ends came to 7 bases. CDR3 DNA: TGTGCCAGTAGTATAGGAGACAGCTCCTACAATGAGCAGTTCTTC. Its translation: CASSIGDSSYNEQFF.

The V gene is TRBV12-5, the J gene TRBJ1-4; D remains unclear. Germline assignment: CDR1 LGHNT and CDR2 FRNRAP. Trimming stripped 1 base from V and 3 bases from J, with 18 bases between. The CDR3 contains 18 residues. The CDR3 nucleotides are TGTGCTAGTGGTTTGGCTACTCAACTTTCGGCGCCTAATGAAAAACTGTTTTTT. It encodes CASGLATQLSAPNEKLFF. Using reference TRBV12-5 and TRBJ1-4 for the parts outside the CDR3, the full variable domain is DARVTQTPRHKVTEMGQEVTMRCQPILGHNTVFWYRQTMMQGLELLAYFRNRAPLDDSGMPKDRFSAEMPDATLATLKIQPSEPRDSAVYFCASGLATQLSAPNEKLFFGSGTQLSVL.

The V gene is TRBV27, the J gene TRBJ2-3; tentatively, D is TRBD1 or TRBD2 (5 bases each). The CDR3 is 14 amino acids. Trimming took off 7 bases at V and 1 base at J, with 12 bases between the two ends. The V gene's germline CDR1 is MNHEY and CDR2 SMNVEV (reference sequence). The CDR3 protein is CASKWQGGTDTQYF. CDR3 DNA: TGTGCCAGCAAGTGGCAGGGAGGCACAGATACGCAGTATTTT.

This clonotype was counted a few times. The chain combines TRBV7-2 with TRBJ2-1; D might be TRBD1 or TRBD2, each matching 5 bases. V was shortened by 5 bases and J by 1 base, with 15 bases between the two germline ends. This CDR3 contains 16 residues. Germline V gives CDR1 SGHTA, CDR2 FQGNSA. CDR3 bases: TGTGCCAGCAGCCCCGGGGCCCTTCTTTCCTACAATGAGCAGTTCTTC. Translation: CASSPGALLSYNEQFF.

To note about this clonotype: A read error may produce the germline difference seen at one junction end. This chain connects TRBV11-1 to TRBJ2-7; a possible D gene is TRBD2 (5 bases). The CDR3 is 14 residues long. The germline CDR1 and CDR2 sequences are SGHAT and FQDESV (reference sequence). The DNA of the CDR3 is TGTGCCAGCAGCTTAAGTTCGGGATCCTGCGAGCAGTACTTC. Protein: CASSLSSGSCEQYF.

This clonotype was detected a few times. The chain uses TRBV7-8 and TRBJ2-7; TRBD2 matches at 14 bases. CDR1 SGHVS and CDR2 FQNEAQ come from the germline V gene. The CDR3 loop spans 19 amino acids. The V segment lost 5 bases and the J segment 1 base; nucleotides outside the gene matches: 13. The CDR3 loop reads CASSIYRLAGGLTSYEQYF. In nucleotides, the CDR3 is TGTGCCAGCAGCATTTATCGACTAGCGGGAGGGCTGACTTCCTACGAGCAGTACTTC.

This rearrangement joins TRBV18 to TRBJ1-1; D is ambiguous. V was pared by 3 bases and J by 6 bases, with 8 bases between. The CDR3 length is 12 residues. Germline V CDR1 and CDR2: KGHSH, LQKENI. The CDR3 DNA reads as TGTGCCAGCTCACCCAATTGGCCTGAAGCTTTCTTT. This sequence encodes CASSPNWPEAFF.

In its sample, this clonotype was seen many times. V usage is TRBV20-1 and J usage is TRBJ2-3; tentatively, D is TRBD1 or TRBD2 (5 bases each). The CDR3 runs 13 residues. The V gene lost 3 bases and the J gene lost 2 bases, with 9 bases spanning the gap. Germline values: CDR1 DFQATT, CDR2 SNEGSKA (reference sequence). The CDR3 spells CSASRDLTDTQYF. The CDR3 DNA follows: TGCAGTGCTAGCAGGGACCTCACAGATACGCAGTATTTT.

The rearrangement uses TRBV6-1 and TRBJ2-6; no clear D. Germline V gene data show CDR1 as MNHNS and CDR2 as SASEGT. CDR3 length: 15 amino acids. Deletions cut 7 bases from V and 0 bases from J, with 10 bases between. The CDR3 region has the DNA TGTGCCAGCATCTCTAAGCTCTCTGGGGCCAACGTCCTGACTTTC. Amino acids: CASISKLSGANVLTF.

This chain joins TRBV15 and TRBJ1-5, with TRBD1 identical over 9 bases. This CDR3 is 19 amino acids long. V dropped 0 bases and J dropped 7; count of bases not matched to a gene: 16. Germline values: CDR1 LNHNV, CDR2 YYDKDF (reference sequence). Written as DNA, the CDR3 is TGTGCCACCAGCAGAGACCCAGGGACAGGGTCAGGCAACGGCCAGCCCCAGCATTTT. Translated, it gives CATSRDPGTGSGNGQPQHF.

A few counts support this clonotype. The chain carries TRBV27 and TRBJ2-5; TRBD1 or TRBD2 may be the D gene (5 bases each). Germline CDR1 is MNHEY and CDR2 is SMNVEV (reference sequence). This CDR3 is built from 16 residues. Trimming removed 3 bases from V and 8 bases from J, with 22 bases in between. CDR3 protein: CASSLGRDGTRGTQYF. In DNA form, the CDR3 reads TGTGCCAGCAGTTTGGGAAGAGACGGGACCCGGGGTACCCAGTACTTC.

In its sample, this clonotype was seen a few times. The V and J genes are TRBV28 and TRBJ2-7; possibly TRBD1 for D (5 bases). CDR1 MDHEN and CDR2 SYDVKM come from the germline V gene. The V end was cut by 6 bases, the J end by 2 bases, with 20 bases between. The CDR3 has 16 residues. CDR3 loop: CASSPLAGLVPYEQYF. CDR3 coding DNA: TGTGCCAGCAGCCCCCTGGCAGGGCTGGTTCCCTACGAGCAGTACTTC.

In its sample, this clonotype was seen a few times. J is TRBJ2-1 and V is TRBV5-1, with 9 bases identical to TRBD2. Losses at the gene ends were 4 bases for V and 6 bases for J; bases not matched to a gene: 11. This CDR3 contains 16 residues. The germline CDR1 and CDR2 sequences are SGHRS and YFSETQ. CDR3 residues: CASSPIPAGGPNEQFF. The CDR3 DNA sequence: TGCGCCAGCAGCCCCATCCCAGCGGGAGGACCCAATGAGCAGTTCTTC. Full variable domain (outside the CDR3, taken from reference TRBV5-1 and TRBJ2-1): KAGVTQTPRYLIKTRGQQVTLSCSPISGHRSVSWYQQTPGQGLQFLFEYFSETQRNKGNFPGRFSGRQFSNSRSEMNVSTLELGDSALYLCASSPIPAGGPNEQFFGPGTRLTVL.

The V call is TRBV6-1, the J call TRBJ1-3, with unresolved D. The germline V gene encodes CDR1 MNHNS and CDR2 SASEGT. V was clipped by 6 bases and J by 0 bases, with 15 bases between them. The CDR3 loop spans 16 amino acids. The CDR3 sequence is CASSPGQTYSGNTIYF. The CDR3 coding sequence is TGTGCCAGCAGCCCCGGGCAGACCTACTCTGGAAACACCATATATTTT.

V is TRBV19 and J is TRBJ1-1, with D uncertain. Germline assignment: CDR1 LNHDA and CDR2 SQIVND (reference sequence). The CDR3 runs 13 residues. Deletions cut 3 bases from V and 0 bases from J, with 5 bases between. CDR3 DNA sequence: TGTGCCAGTAGTATTTTTGTGAACACTGAAGCTTTCTTT. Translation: CASSIFVNTEAFF.

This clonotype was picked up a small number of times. In DNA form, the CDR3 reads TGTGCCAGCAGCCGCCACCTCGGACTTAACACCGGGGAGCTGTTTTTT. It translates to CASSRHLGLNTGELFF. The V call is TRBV7-2, the J call TRBJ2-2; a weak D match, TRBD2 (5 bases). The germline gives CDR1 SGHTA, CDR2 FQGNSA. CDR3 size: 16 residues. Trimming removed 5 bases from V and 2 bases from J, with 15 bases in between.